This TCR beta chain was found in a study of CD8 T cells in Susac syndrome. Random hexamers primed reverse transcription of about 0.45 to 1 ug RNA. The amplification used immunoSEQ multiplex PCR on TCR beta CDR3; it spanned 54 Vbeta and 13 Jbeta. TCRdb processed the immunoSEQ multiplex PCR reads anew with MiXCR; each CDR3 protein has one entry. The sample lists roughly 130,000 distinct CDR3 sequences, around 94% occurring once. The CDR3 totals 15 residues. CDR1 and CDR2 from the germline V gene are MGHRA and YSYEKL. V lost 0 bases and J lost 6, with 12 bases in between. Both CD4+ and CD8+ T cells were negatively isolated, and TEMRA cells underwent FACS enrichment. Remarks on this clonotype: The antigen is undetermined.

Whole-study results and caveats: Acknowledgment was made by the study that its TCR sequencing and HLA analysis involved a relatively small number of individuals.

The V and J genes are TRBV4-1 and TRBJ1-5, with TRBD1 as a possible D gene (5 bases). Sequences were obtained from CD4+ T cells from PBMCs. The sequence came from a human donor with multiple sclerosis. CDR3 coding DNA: TGCGCCAGCAGCCAAGATCCAGGGAATAGTCAGCCCCAGCATTTT. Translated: CASSQDPGNSQPQHF.